The 19 T cell receptor beta chains reported below all come from one sample, sequenced in a study of cytomegalovirus exposure and HLA in healthy donors. A multiplex PCR was run with 60 Vbeta primers and 13 Jbeta primers. Assay used: immunoSEQ multiplex PCR; TCRdb lists only in-frame clones, some missing. The profile shows 210,000 or so clones, more than 75% of them singletons. The material sequenced was PBMCs. The receptors stem from a human donor in good health.

This clone was recorded once. The DNA of the CDR3 is TGTGCCAGCAGCGTAGGGGTAGCGGTCTCCTACAATGAGCAGTTCTTC. Protein: CASSVGVAVSYNEQFF. The rearrangement links TRBV9 to TRBJ2-1; perhaps TRBD2 as D (6 bases). Germline V gives CDR1 SGDLS, CDR2 YYNGEE. Trimming took off 0 bases at V and 0 bases at J, with 10 bases between the two ends. The CDR3 totals 16 residues.

This clone is a singleton in its sample. The rearrangement joins TRBV7-9 to TRBJ2-7; 12 bases fit TRBD1. Germline V gene sequence: CDR1 SEHNR, CDR2 FQNEAQ (reference sequence). The CDR3 covers 16 residues. Trimming at V came to 5 bases and at J to 5 bases, leaving 10 bases not matched to a gene. The CDR3 loop is CASSPGQGAKINEQYF. CDR3 nucleotide sequence: TGTGCCAGCAGCCCGGGACAGGGGGCGAAAATCAACGAGCAGTACTTC.

The rearrangement links TRBV6-5 to TRBJ1-1; D call uncertain. The CDR3 is made up of 13 amino acids. Germline CDR1 is MNHEY and CDR2 is SVGAGI. Deletions cut 6 bases from V and 6 bases from J, with 14 bases between. The CDR3 region is CASSNPRGAEAFF. CDR3 DNA: TGTGCCAGCAGCAATCCGCGCGGTGCTGAAGCTTTCTTT.

The rearrangement joins TRBV27 to TRBJ2-7, with 11 bases lining up with TRBD1. V was clipped by 8 bases and J by 4 bases; unmatched bases: 10. CDR1 MNHEY and CDR2 SMNVEV come from the germline V gene (reference sequence). This CDR3 has 15 amino acids. The CDR3 sequence is CASGEYRDRGYEQYF. CDR3 sequence (DNA): TGTGCCAGCGGGGAATACCGGGACAGGGGGTACGAGCAGTACTTC.

In the case of this clone: Mismatch with germline at one junction end may stem from a read error. The rearrangement uses TRBV5-1 and TRBJ2-1, with D possibly matching TRBD2 (6 bases). Germline CDR1 reads SGHRS; CDR2 reads YFSETQ. This CDR3 has 15 residues. The CDR3 protein is CASSNSGPSHNEQFF. CDR3 sequence (DNA): TGCGCCAGCAGCAATAGCGGTCCCTCCCACAATGAGCAGTTCTTC.

The genes are TRBV9 and TRBJ2-7; 9 nucleotides align to TRBD1. V lost 0 bases and J lost 2; bases outside the gene matches: 6. The CDR3 contains 16 residues. Per germline, CDR1 SGDLS and CDR2 YYNGEE. The CDR3 is CASSVAGTGQTYEQYF. Written as DNA, the CDR3 is TGTGCCAGCAGCGTAGCAGGGACAGGGCAAACCTACGAGCAGTACTTC.

The gene calls are TRBV28 and TRBJ2-5; D gene ambiguous. This CDR3 has 15 amino acids. V was cut by 10 bases and J by 1 base, with 19 bases left in between. Germline values: CDR1 MDHEN, CDR2 SYDVKM. In DNA, the CDR3 is TGTGCCACCACTCTGTACCGTTATCTCCAAGAGACCCAGTACTTC. Its protein product is CATTLYRYLQETQYF.

This rearrangement joins TRBV9 to TRBJ2-3, with 7 positions matching TRBD2. The CDR3 totals 17 residues. Per germline, CDR1 SGDLS and CDR2 YYNGEE. J lost 2 bases, V lost 8 bases, and 17 bases had no gene match. This CDR3 is CASNRDLTSETTDTQYF. For the CDR3, the DNA is TGTGCCAGTAACCGGGACCTTACTAGCGAAACCACAGATACGCAGTATTTT.

The chain joins TRBV28 to TRBJ2-3; 12 positions match TRBD2. CDR3 length: 16 amino acids. The V gene end was trimmed by 5 bases and the J gene end by 2 bases; junction bases not matched to a gene: 5. Looked up from germline, CDR1 is MDHEN and CDR2 is SYDVKM. The CDR3 nucleotides are TGTGCCAGCAGTATTGGACTAGCGGGACCCACAGATACGCAGTATTTT. It codes for CASSIGLAGPTDTQYF.

Comment on this clone: The conserved closing phenylalanine or tryptophan is absent in this CDR3, likely reflecting a read error. This chain uses TRBV19 with TRBJ1-2, with 7 bases matching TRBD1. J gave up 6 bases and V 5 bases, and 12 bases lay outside the gene matches. The CDR3 spans 15 residues. Germline V lookup: CDR1 LNHDA, CDR2 SQIVND (reference sequence). The CDR3 here is CASSPGRRGLDGYTS. DNA of the CDR3: TGTGCCAGTAGTCCAGGTCGTAGGGGGCTGGATGGCTACACCTCC.

This clone has more than one count but fewer than ten. The chain is built from TRBV7-3 and TRBJ2-3, with TRBD2 identical over 9 bases. The trim removed 0 bases at V and 2 bases at J, leaving 6 bases unmatched. CDR3 size: 17 residues. The V gene's germline CDR1 is SGHTA and CDR2 FQGTGA. In DNA form, the CDR3 reads TGTGCCAGCAGCTTAACGGGGACTAGCTATCTCACAGATACGCAGTATTTT. Amino acids: CASSLTGTSYLTDTQYF.

A note on this clone: A junction boundary mismatches the germline segment, possibly from a read error. V usage is TRBV7-9 and J usage is TRBJ1-1; tentative D call: TRBD1 (6 bases). Germline V gene data show CDR1 as SEHNR and CDR2 as FQNEAQ (reference sequence). There are 15 residues in the CDR3. CDR3 bases: TGTTCCAGCAGCTTAGGGTCAGGGGCGTACACTGAAGCTTTCTTT. This sequence encodes CSSSLGSGAYTEAFF.

V gene TRBV27 combines with J gene TRBJ2-5, with TRBD1 identical over 8 bases. The CDR3 has 15 amino acids. CDR1 and CDR2 from the germline V gene are MNHEY and SMNVEV (reference sequence). The trim removed 4 bases at V and 7 bases at J, leaving 11 bases unmatched. Written as DNA, the CDR3 is TGTGCCAGCAGTTCAAGGACAGGGTTTCTTGTGACCCAGTACTTC. It is translated as CASSSRTGFLVTQYF.

The chain recombines TRBV7-8 with TRBJ1-3; D is possibly TRBD1 (6 bases). Germline V gene lookup returns CDR1 SGHVS and CDR2 FQNEAQ. Trimming removed 4 bases at V and 3 bases at J, with 13 bases between. The CDR3 length is 15 residues. The chain's CDR3 is CASSSYRVSGNTIYF. In DNA, the CDR3 is TGTGCCAGCAGCTCCTACAGGGTCAGTGGAAACACCATATATTTT.

This clone was counted a few times. V usage is TRBV7-2 and J usage is TRBJ1-2, with a weak D call TRBD1 (5 bases). Germline V gene data show CDR1 as SGHTA and CDR2 as FQGNSA. Deletions cut 1 base from V and 8 bases from J, with 23 bases between. CDR3 length equals 17 residues. CDR3 sequence: CASSLVEAGLGSRGYTF. CDR3 nucleotide sequence: TGTGCCAGCAGCTTAGTTGAAGCAGGGTTGGGCTCTAGAGGCTACACCTTC.

This clone was seen a single time. This chain links TRBV5-1 with TRBJ2-2; 10 bases are shared with TRBD1. The CDR3 totals 16 residues. Trimming removed 3 bases from V and 4 bases from J; junction bases left unmatched: 6. Looked up from germline, CDR1 is SGHRS and CDR2 is YFSETQ. CDR3: CASSSIRDRGTGELFF. In nucleotides, the CDR3 is TGCGCCAGCAGCTCGATCCGGGACAGGGGCACCGGGGAGCTGTTTTTT. The complete variable domain, with remaining parts taken from reference TRBV5-1 and TRBJ2-2, reads KAGVTQTPRYLIKTRGQQVTLSCSPISGHRSVSWYQQTPGQGLQFLFEYFSETQRNKGNFPGRFSGRQFSNSRSEMNVSTLELGDSALYLCASSSIRDRGTGELFFGEGSRLTVL.

The chain is built from TRBV9 and TRBJ2-7; 9 bases align to TRBD2. The CDR3 has 15 amino acids. V gave up 0 bases and J gave up 6 bases; unmatched junction bases: 7. Germline assignment: CDR1 SGDLS and CDR2 YYNGEE. CDR3 sequence reads: CASSVGVAGDAEQYF. Here the CDR3 DNA reads TGTGCCAGCAGCGTAGGGGTAGCGGGAGATGCCGAGCAGTACTTC.

The chain is built from TRBV5-4 and TRBJ1-1; 7 nucleotides align to TRBD1. Germline CDR1 SGHNT, CDR2 YYREEE (reference sequence). This CDR3 contains 14 residues. The V and J ends lost 4 bases and 3 bases, in that order; junction bases with no gene match: 6. CDR3 sequence reads: CASSRQGVDTEAFF. DNA of the CDR3: TGTGCCAGCAGCCGACAGGGAGTAGACACTGAAGCTTTCTTT.

The chain combines TRBV6-1 with TRBJ1-4; 9 nucleotides align to TRBD1. CDR1 MNHNS and CDR2 SASEGT come from the germline V gene. The V gene end was trimmed by 6 bases and the J gene end by 5 bases; junction bases not matched to a gene: 4. The CDR3 has 14 residues. CDR3 amino acids: CASRGTGRNEKLFF. The CDR3 nucleotides are TGTGCCAGCAGGGGGACAGGGAGGAATGAAAAACTGTTTTTT.